Following are 27 T cell receptor beta chains from one sample sequenced in a study of cytomegalovirus exposure and HLA in healthy donors. The PCR had 60 Vbeta and 13 Jbeta primers. Assay: immunoSEQ multiplex PCR; the TCRdb copy retains only in-frame clones and omits some. The repertoire has fewer than 200,000 clones, 81% of them found once; the top ten carry approximately 2%. Sequenced sample: PBMCs. The receptors come from a woman aged 30 to 39 in good health and CMV-seronegative.

The J gene is TRBJ2-7, the V gene TRBV5-5, with D maybe TRBD2 (6 bases). Per germline, CDR1 SGHKS and CDR2 YYEKEE (reference sequence). The germline V and J ends were trimmed by 0 bases and 2 bases, with 18 bases remaining between them. This CDR3 is 17 amino acids long. The CDR3 loop is CASSLAHLGLLTYEQYF. The CDR3 coding sequence is TGTGCCAGCAGCTTGGCCCACCTGGGACTGTTGACCTACGAGCAGTACTTC.

The table lists this clone with a few counts. The chain links TRBV4-1 to TRBJ2-7, with TRBD2 matching over 15 bases. The CDR3 totals 18 residues. V lost 1 base, J lost 4 bases, and 8 bases stayed unmatched. From germline, CDR1 is MGHRA and CDR2 YSYEKL. Here the CDR3 reads CASSQVDLGLAGGYEQYF. CDR3 DNA: TGCGCCAGCAGCCAAGTCGACCTGGGACTAGCGGGGGGATACGAGCAGTACTTC.

The CDR3 bases are TGTGCCAGCAGCTGGGAGGGCGGTAGCTCCTACGAGCAGTACTTC. This translates into CASSWEGGSSYEQYF. The gene calls are TRBV7-2 and TRBJ2-7, with TRBD2 matching 7 bases. Germline CDR1 and CDR2: SGHTA and FQGNSA. V lost 4 bases to trimming and J lost 0 bases; unmatched junction nucleotides: 6. This CDR3 contains 15 residues.

The gene calls are TRBV10-3 and TRBJ2-5; 12 nucleotides align to TRBD2. V lost 4 bases, J lost 7 bases, and 10 bases stayed unmatched. The germline gives CDR1 ENHRY, CDR2 SYGVKD. The CDR3 has 16 residues. For the CDR3, the DNA is TGTGCCATCAGTGGCCGGACTAGCGGGGATCAGGGGACCCAGTACTTC. It encodes CAISGRTSGDQGTQYF.

The gene calls are TRBV7-2 and TRBJ1-2; D possibly corresponds to TRBD1 (5 bases). Germline CDR1 is SGHTA and CDR2 is FQGNSA. This CDR3 region has 15 residues. The V end lost 7 bases, the J end lost 5 bases, and 20 bases lay between the germline ends. The chain's CDR3 is CASTNAQGTVYGYTF. CDR3 bases: TGTGCCAGCACTAATGCGCAGGGAACGGTTTATGGCTACACCTTC.

The chain employs TRBV11-2 and TRBJ2-7; the D is unclear. V was clipped by 7 bases and J by 1 base, with 20 bases between them. Germline CDR1 is SGHAT and CDR2 is FQNNGV. The length of the CDR3 is 16 residues. The CDR3 DNA sequence: TGTGCCAGCACCATACGAGGTATTAGTACTTCCTACGAGCAGTACTTC. Protein product: CASTIRGISTSYEQYF.

The chain combines TRBV27 with TRBJ2-7, with TRBD1 identical over 9 bases. The ends lost 5 bases at V and 0 bases at J; junction bases unmatched: 8. Germline V gene data show CDR1 as MNHEY and CDR2 as SMNVEV (reference sequence). This CDR3 region has 16 residues. CDR3 coding DNA: TGTGCCAGCAGTCGAGACTCGGGACAGGGCTCCTACGAGCAGTACTTC. It specifies CASSRDSGQGSYEQYF.

This clone turned up a few times. The chain links TRBV7-2 to TRBJ1-5; maybe TRBD1 (6 bases). This CDR3 comprises 17 residues. The ends were cut back, 5 bases at V and 0 bases at J, with 17 bases in the middle. Germline V gene data show CDR1 as SGHTA and CDR2 as FQGNSA. CDR3 DNA sequence: TGTGCCAGCAGCCCGTATGGACAGCTCTATAGCAATCAGCCCCAGCATTTT. Amino acids: CASSPYGQLYSNQPQHF.

The CDR3 protein is CASSFRELVSSPLHF. In DNA, the CDR3 is TGTGCCAGCAGCTTTCGGGAATTAGTATCTTCACCCCTCCACTTT. This chain links TRBV7-2 with TRBJ1-6; D gene uncertain. The germline V gene has CDR1 SGHTA and CDR2 FQGNSA. The CDR3 sequence is 15 residues long. V gave up 3 bases and J gave up 9 bases, with 15 bases separating them.

The gene calls are TRBV28 and TRBJ1-1, with 10 bases lining up with TRBD1. This CDR3 spans 16 amino acids. Germline assignment: CDR1 MDHEN and CDR2 SYDVKM. The V segment lost 3 bases and the J segment 0 bases; nucleotides outside the gene matches: 4. CDR3 in amino acids: CASSFWDRGLNTEAFF. In DNA form, the CDR3 reads TGTGCCAGCAGTTTTTGGGACAGGGGCTTGAACACTGAAGCTTTCTTT.

This clone was observed a single time. This chain connects TRBV19 to TRBJ2-2; 15 bases align to TRBD2. In germline, CDR1 is LNHDA, CDR2 SQIVND (reference sequence). Unmatched junction bases numbered 10, after V lost 6 bases and J lost 2 bases. This CDR3 comprises 19 residues. The CDR3 nucleotides are TGTGCCAGTAGCGACGGGACTAGCGGGAGGCTGGGAAACACCGGGGAGCTGTTTTTT. Encoded protein: CASSDGTSGRLGNTGELFF.

The chain recombines TRBV6-5 with TRBJ2-4, with D possibly TRBD1 on 6 matching bases. V dropped 0 bases and J dropped 7 bases, with 10 bases sitting between them. The CDR3 loop spans 14 amino acids. Germline CDR1 reads MNHEY; CDR2 reads SVGAGI. The CDR3 loop is CASSYSPGVNIQYF. The CDR3 region has the DNA TGTGCCAGCAGTTACTCACCAGGGGTGAACATTCAGTACTTC.

This chain joins TRBV7-8 and TRBJ2-3; no clear D. The ends were cut back, 1 base at V and 4 bases at J, with 6 bases in the middle. The germline gives CDR1 SGHVS, CDR2 FQNEAQ. This CDR3 contains 13 residues. The CDR3 spells CASSLVSPDTQYF. The CDR3, as DNA: TGTGCCAGCAGCTTAGTTAGCCCAGATACGCAGTATTTT.

V usage is TRBV15 and J usage is TRBJ1-4, with a possible D match to TRBD1 (6 bases). Trimming pared 0 bases from V and 8 bases from J, leaving 13 bases between. Per germline, CDR1 LNHNV and CDR2 YYDKDF (reference sequence). The CDR3 is 15 residues long. The CDR3 nucleotides read TGTGCCACCAGCAGAGATCAAGGGGGTGGAGAAAAACTGTTTTTT. Protein sequence: CATSRDQGGGEKLFF.

The chain employs TRBV29-1 and TRBJ1-2; TRBD1 aligns across 11 bases. Per germline, CDR1 SQVTM and CDR2 ANQGSEA. The CDR3 sequence is 14 residues long. With V trimmed by 3 bases and J by 8 bases, 8 bases remained unmatched. DNA of the CDR3: TGCAGCGTTGAGCGGACAGGGGGCGCCTCGGGCTACACCTTC. It codes for CSVERTGGASGYTF. Full variable domain (remainder filled in from reference TRBV29-1 and TRBJ1-2): SAVISQKPSRDICQRGTSLTIQCQVDSQVTMMFWYRQQPGQSLTLIATANQGSEATYESGFVIDKFPISRPNLTFSTLTVSNMSPEDSSIYLCSVERTGGASGYTFGSGTRLTVV.

This chain joins TRBV7-9 and TRBJ1-2; 7 bases agree with TRBD1. This CDR3 is 15 amino acids long. After removal of 5 bases from V and 0 bases from J, the junction contained 6 bases not matched to a gene. Germline V gives CDR1 SEHNR, CDR2 FQNEAQ (reference sequence). The chain's CDR3 is CASSPGQVPNYGYTF. The DNA for the CDR3 is TGTGCCAGCAGCCCCGGACAGGTTCCTAACTATGGCTACACCTTC.

V is TRBV6-5 and J is TRBJ1-1; D might be TRBD1 (6 bases). The CDR3 consists of 13 residues. V was shortened by 7 bases and J by 1 base, with 10 bases between the two germline ends. CDR1 MNHEY and CDR2 SVGAGI come from the germline V gene. The CDR3 region has the DNA TGTGCCAGCACGCGACAGGAGAACACTGAAGCTTTCTTT. Translating it yields CASTRQENTEAFF.

The chain combines TRBV5-4 with TRBJ2-1; D is uncertain. The CDR3 is 15 amino acids. From germline, CDR1 is SGHNT and CDR2 YYREEE (reference sequence). Trimming left V 3 bases short and J 3 bases short, with 13 bases between. CDR3 sequence (DNA): TGTGCCAGCAGCTCCCCCATAGGAGACTACAATGAGCAGTTCTTC. Amino acids: CASSSPIGDYNEQFF.

The gene calls are TRBV5-1 and TRBJ2-7; 7 bases align to TRBD1. Germline V gene data show CDR1 as SGHRS and CDR2 as YFSETQ. CDR3 length equals 13 residues. V was pared by 4 bases and J by 5 bases, with 6 bases of the junction left unmatched. For the CDR3, the DNA is TGCGCCAGCAGCGTCAGGGGGAAAGACGAGCAGTACTTC. Translation gives CASSVRGKDEQYF.

This sequence joins TRBV6-1 and TRBJ1-1; 11 nucleotides align to TRBD1. V was clipped by 2 bases and J by 6 bases; unmatched bases: 5. Germline-derived CDR1 and CDR2 are MNHNS and SASEGT. The CDR3 contains 15 residues. The CDR3 nucleotides read TGTGCCAGCAGTGAAAGGACAGGGGGCAAGGCTGAAGCTTTCTTT. The encoded protein is CASSERTGGKAEAFF.

J is TRBJ2-1 and V is TRBV29-1; D gene unclear. Germline CDR1 is SQVTM and CDR2 is ANQGSEA. The germline V and J ends were trimmed by 6 bases and 5 bases, with 5 bases remaining between them. The CDR3 spans 10 residues. CDR3 DNA: TGCAGCGTCCGCGACAATGAGCAGTTCTTC. Translation: CSVRDNEQFF.

The chain joins TRBV28 to TRBJ2-7; 7 nucleotides match TRBD2. Germline trimming cut 8 bases from V and 3 bases from J; bases unmatched to any gene: 7. The CDR3 loop spans 13 amino acids. Per germline, CDR1 MDHEN and CDR2 SYDVKM. The CDR3 nucleotides are TGTGCCAGCTGGGCGGGAGCGAGCTACGAGCAGTACTTC. As protein: CASWAGASYEQYF.

The genes are TRBV21-1 and TRBJ2-3; the table's D call, TRBD1, has no DNA check behind it. TRBV21-1 counts as a pseudogene. This CDR3 is built from 16 residues. The CDR3 is CASSKTRTGSTDTQYF. In DNA form, the CDR3 reads TGTGCCAGCAGCAAAACCAGGACAGGTAGCACAGATACGCAGTATTTT.

V gene TRBV25-1 combines with J gene TRBJ2-3; 7 bases align to TRBD1. This CDR3 is 15 amino acids long. V dropped 2 bases and J dropped 0; count of bases not matched to a gene: 2. Germline V lookup: CDR1 MGHDK, CDR2 SYGVNS. CDR3 bases: TGTGCCAGCAGTGAAGGGACAGTTAGCACAGATACGCAGTATTTT. This translates into CASSEGTVSTDTQYF. Based on the CDR3 plus reference TRBV25-1 and TRBJ2-3, the full variable domain is EADIYQTPRYLVIGTGKKITLECSQTMGHDKMYWYQQDPGMELHLIHYSYGVNSTEKGDLSSESTVSRIRTEHFPLTLESARPSHTSQYLCASSEGTVSTDTQYFGPGTRLTVL.

The V and J genes are TRBV7-9 and TRBJ2-5; D gene uncertain. The V gene lost 1 base and the J gene lost 2 bases, with 5 bases spanning the gap. Germline V lookup: CDR1 SEHNR, CDR2 FQNEAQ (reference sequence). CDR3 length: 13 residues. The CDR3, as DNA: TGTGCCAGCAGCTTAGTCCCTCAAGAGACCCAGTACTTC. Translating gives CASSLVPQETQYF.

V is TRBV7-2 and J is TRBJ2-3; a weak D match, TRBD2 (6 bases). The CDR3 extends over 14 amino acids. The germline V gene encodes CDR1 SGHTA and CDR2 FQGNSA. V was clipped by 6 bases and J by 13 bases, with 23 bases between them. CDR3 amino acids: CASRPTRDGGKEYF. CDR3 nucleotides: TGTGCCAGCAGACCAACCAGGGACGGCGGGAAGGAGTATTTT.

The CDR3 nucleotides are TGTGCCAGCAGTTTATCCCGCGGTTTTAGATCCTACGAGCAGTACTTC. It yields the protein CASSLSRGFRSYEQYF. This rearrangement joins TRBV27 to TRBJ2-7, with unresolved D. The CDR3 runs 16 residues. CDR1 and CDR2 from the germline V gene are MNHEY and SMNVEV (reference sequence). V lost 0 bases and J lost 1, with 13 bases in between.